Below are 23 T cell receptor beta chains sequenced from a single sample in a study of shared clonotypes between healthy human individuals. TCRdb's copy holds only in-frame clones and misses some; the assay was immunoSEQ multiplex PCR. The data show approximately 710,000 clones, around 91% seen once. The material sequenced was memory CD8+ T cells from PBMCs. Subset here: CD45RO+ cells pooled with CCR7-negative TemRA cells. These receptors originate from a man aged 18 to 35 in good health. Some clones in this sample may be carry-over from other donors' samples.

The chain couples TRBV19 to TRBJ2-1; D remains ambiguous. The V end was cut by 1 base, the J end by 7 bases, with 8 bases between. The germline gives CDR1 LNHDA, CDR2 SQIVND (reference sequence). The CDR3 contains 13 residues. The chain's CDR3 is CASSIVTRNEQFF. As DNA, the CDR3 is TGTGCCAGTAGTATAGTTACGAGAAATGAGCAGTTCTTC.

CDR3 sequence reads: CASSSLQDEAFF. Written as DNA, the CDR3 is TGTGCCAGCAGCTCGTTACAGGATGAAGCTTTCTTT. The chain is built from TRBV7-9 and TRBJ1-1; D perhaps matches TRBD1 (5 bases). From germline, CDR1 is SEHNR and CDR2 FQNEAQ (reference sequence). The CDR3 has 12 amino acids. V was clipped by 4 bases and J by 7 bases, with 10 bases between them.

The rearrangement joins TRBV6-5 to TRBJ2-7; D gene unclear. V was clipped by 6 bases and J by 7 bases, with 10 bases between them. From germline, CDR1 is MNHEY and CDR2 SVGAGI. CDR3 size: 11 residues. The CDR3 bases are TGTGCCAGCAGCCACTTTTCTGAGCAGTACTTC. Translating gives CASSHFSEQYF.

The chain is built from TRBV5-6 and TRBJ2-7; D not certain. This CDR3 has 13 residues. Germline assignment: CDR1 SGHDT and CDR2 YYEEEE. Between the trimmed V and J ends, which lost 0 bases and 7 bases, there was a span of 11 bases. The CDR3 loop reads CASSLGASWEQYF. The CDR3 DNA is TGTGCCAGCAGCTTGGGGGCTAGTTGGGAGCAGTACTTC.

The gene calls are TRBV10-3 and TRBJ1-5, with D perhaps matching TRBD1 (5 bases). Germline V gives CDR1 ENHRY, CDR2 SYGVKD. Between the trimmed V and J ends, which lost 7 bases and 4 bases, there was a span of 11 bases. This CDR3 is 13 amino acids long. The CDR3 DNA reads TGTGCCATCATGGGGGATTGGAATCAGCCCCAGCATTTT. This translates into CAIMGDWNQPQHF.

The gene calls are TRBV19 and TRBJ2-7; D gene uncertain. V was cut by 5 bases and J by 0 bases, with 11 bases left in between. Germline CDR1 reads LNHDA; CDR2 reads SQIVND (reference sequence). CDR3 length: 14 residues. As DNA, the CDR3 is TGTGCCAGTAGTCCTCTGGGCAACTCCTACGAGCAGTACTTC. Its translation is CASSPLGNSYEQYF.

DNA of the CDR3: TGTGCCAGCAGCTTAGTCAGGGCGAGCAATCAGCCCCAGCATTTT. Protein: CASSLVRASNQPQHF. This rearrangement joins TRBV7-8 to TRBJ1-5; the D gene is possibly TRBD1 (5 bases). The V gene lost 1 base and the J gene lost 1 base, with 8 bases spanning the gap. The CDR3 has 15 residues. Germline V gives CDR1 SGHVS, CDR2 FQNEAQ. The complete variable domain, with remaining parts taken from reference TRBV7-8 and TRBJ1-5, reads GAGVSQSPRYKVAKRGQDVALRCDPISGHVSLFWYQQALGQGPEFLTYFQNEAQLDKSGLPSDRFFAERPEGSVSTLKIQRTQQEDSAVYLCASSLVRASNQPQHFGDGTRLSIL.

On this clone itself: Other DNA sequences in the same sample also yield this CDR3. The chain has TRBV27 and TRBJ2-7, with D maybe TRBD1 (6 bases). The CDR3 sequence is 13 residues long. Germline CDR1 MNHEY, CDR2 SMNVEV (reference sequence). Trimming took 3 bases from V and 3 from J, leaving 9 bases between them. Here the CDR3 reads CASSFGQNYEQYF. In nucleotides, the CDR3 is TGTGCCAGCAGTTTTGGACAGAACTACGAGCAGTACTTC.

This chain uses TRBV5-1 with TRBJ1-2; D possibly corresponds to TRBD1 (6 bases). V was cut by 4 bases and J by 6 bases, with 13 bases left in between. The CDR3 extends over 13 amino acids. Germline loops: CDR1 SGHRS, CDR2 YFSETQ. For the CDR3, the DNA is TGCGCCAGCAGCCAGACAGGATATGATGGCTACACCTTC. Translated: CASSQTGYDGYTF. The full variable domain, its missing parts supplied by reference TRBV5-1 and TRBJ1-2, is KAGVTQTPRYLIKTRGQQVTLSCSPISGHRSVSWYQQTPGQGLQFLFEYFSETQRNKGNFPGRFSGRQFSNSRSEMNVSTLELGDSALYLCASSQTGYDGYTFGSGTRLTVV.

The chain couples TRBV9 to TRBJ2-2, with D unresolved. The length of the CDR3 is 13 residues. V lost 4 bases and J lost 4, with 8 bases in between. CDR1 and CDR2 (germline): SGDLS, YYNGEE. CDR3 amino acids: CASSYSSTGELFF. In DNA, the CDR3 is TGTGCCAGCAGCTATTCTAGCACCGGGGAGCTGTTTTTT.

The genes are TRBV28 and TRBJ1-1, with TRBD1 identical over 11 bases. V gave up 6 bases and J gave up 0 bases; unmatched junction bases: 12. Per the germline V gene, CDR1 is MDHEN and CDR2 is SYDVKM. This CDR3 has 18 residues. The CDR3 sequence: CASSLRDRGGLMNTEAFF. DNA for the CDR3: TGTGCCAGCAGCCTCCGGGACAGGGGGGGGCTGATGAACACTGAAGCTTTCTTT.

V gene TRBV14 combines with J gene TRBJ2-7; no reliable D call. CDR1 and CDR2 (germline): SGHDN, FVKESK. The V end lost 4 bases, the J end lost 1 base, and 8 bases lay between the germline ends. This CDR3 region has 13 residues. The CDR3 DNA is TGTGCCAGCAGCCGGGCCAGATCCTACGAGCAGTACTTC. Amino acid sequence: CASSRARSYEQYF.

The chain has TRBV4-3 and TRBJ2-5; either TRBD1 or TRBD2 may supply D (5 bases each). CDR1 LGHNA and CDR2 YSLEER come from the germline V gene. Trimming shortened V by 1 base and J by 10 bases, and 16 bases separated the two germline ends. This CDR3 has 14 amino acids. The CDR3 DNA reads TGCGCCAGCAGCCAAGGAGTCGGGTGGGGGTTCCAGTACTTC. Protein: CASSQGVGWGFQYF.

The CDR3 bases are TGTGCCAGCAGTTTTGCTGGCGGGGGCTTATATGGCTACACCTTC. Translated: CASSFAGGGLYGYTF. The genes are TRBV28 and TRBJ1-2, with D maybe TRBD1 (6 bases). The CDR3 spans 15 residues. V lost 3 bases and J lost 5, with 16 bases in between. In germline, CDR1 is MDHEN, CDR2 SYDVKM.

The chain has TRBV15 and TRBJ2-7; D call uncertain. This CDR3 comprises 13 residues. Trimming shortened V by 1 base and J by 6 bases, and 10 bases separated the two germline ends. Germline values: CDR1 LNHNV, CDR2 YYDKDF (reference sequence). The DNA for the CDR3 is TGTGCCACCAGCAGAGTCCAGTTCTCCGAGCAGTACTTC. As protein: CATSRVQFSEQYF.

This chain joins TRBV18 and TRBJ2-5; 7 positions agree with TRBD1. The V gene end was trimmed by 6 bases and the J gene end by 3 bases; junction bases not matched to a gene: 10. The CDR3 totals 15 residues. The germline V gene has CDR1 KGHSH and CDR2 LQKENI. CDR3 nucleotides: TGTGCCAGCTCCCCAACTCGGACAGGCGAAGAGACCCAGTACTTC. Residues: CASSPTRTGEETQYF.

The CDR3 protein is CASSFGAGSSPPYEQYF. The CDR3 DNA sequence: TGTGCCAGCAGCTTCGGGGCGGGATCGTCCCCGCCCTACGAGCAGTACTTC. The chain carries TRBV7-2 and TRBJ2-7; tentatively, D is TRBD2 (6 bases). V was clipped by 3 bases and J by 2 bases, with 20 bases between them. The CDR3 has 17 amino acids. The germline V gene has CDR1 SGHTA and CDR2 FQGNSA.

This clone was seen once. The chain employs TRBV7-8 and TRBJ2-5; D ambiguous. This CDR3 is 16 amino acids long. Germline CDR1 is SGHVS and CDR2 is FQNEAQ. Trimming took off 2 bases at V and 5 bases at J, with 18 bases between the two ends. The CDR3 spells CASSLIGQTPGETQYF. The CDR3 nucleotides read TGTGCCAGCAGCTTAATAGGGCAGACCCCCGGGGAGACCCAGTACTTC.

The chain combines TRBV4-1 with TRBJ2-1; D possibly corresponds to TRBD1 (5 bases). CDR1 MGHRA and CDR2 YSYEKL come from the germline V gene. Between the trimmed V and J ends, which lost 4 bases and 5 bases, there was a span of 12 bases. This CDR3 contains 14 residues. The CDR3, as DNA: TGCGCCAGCAGCCCAACTCAGGGTAACAATGAGCAGTTCTTC. Translating gives CASSPTQGNNEQFF.

V is TRBV27 and J is TRBJ2-7; 12 bases agree with TRBD2. CDR3 size: 16 residues. Germline CDR1 MNHEY, CDR2 SMNVEV (reference sequence). Trimming took 3 bases from V and 2 from J; bases not matched to a gene: 5. The CDR3 sequence is CASSFALAGGPYEQYF. CDR3 nucleotide sequence: TGTGCCAGCAGTTTCGCCCTAGCGGGAGGGCCCTACGAGCAGTACTTC.

The J gene is TRBJ2-7, the V gene TRBV10-3; 8 positions agree with TRBD1. The CDR3 sequence is 13 residues long. V lost 7 bases to trimming and J lost 7 bases; unmatched junction nucleotides: 9. In germline, CDR1 is ENHRY, CDR2 SYGVKD. The CDR3 region is CAIKQPGGGEQYF. The CDR3 DNA reads TGTGCCATCAAGCAACCAGGGGGCGGGGAGCAGTACTTC.

The chain links TRBV6-5 to TRBJ1-2, with D possibly matching TRBD1 (5 bases). The V gene's germline CDR1 is MNHEY and CDR2 SVGAGI. CDR3 size: 11 residues. With 7 bases removed from V and 4 bases from J, the gap between germline ends came to 7 bases. CDR3 bases: TGTGCCAGCACTGGGGGCTATGGCTACACCTTC. Its translation: CASTGGYGYTF.

The chain links TRBV7-9 to TRBJ2-5; 9 nucleotides align to TRBD1. Losses at the gene ends were 5 bases for V and 1 base for J; bases not matched to a gene: 5. Germline loops: CDR1 SEHNR, CDR2 FQNEAQ (reference sequence). The CDR3 covers 15 residues. The CDR3 here is CASSGDRDGQETQYF. CDR3 bases: TGTGCCAGCAGCGGGGACAGGGATGGCCAAGAGACCCAGTACTTC.